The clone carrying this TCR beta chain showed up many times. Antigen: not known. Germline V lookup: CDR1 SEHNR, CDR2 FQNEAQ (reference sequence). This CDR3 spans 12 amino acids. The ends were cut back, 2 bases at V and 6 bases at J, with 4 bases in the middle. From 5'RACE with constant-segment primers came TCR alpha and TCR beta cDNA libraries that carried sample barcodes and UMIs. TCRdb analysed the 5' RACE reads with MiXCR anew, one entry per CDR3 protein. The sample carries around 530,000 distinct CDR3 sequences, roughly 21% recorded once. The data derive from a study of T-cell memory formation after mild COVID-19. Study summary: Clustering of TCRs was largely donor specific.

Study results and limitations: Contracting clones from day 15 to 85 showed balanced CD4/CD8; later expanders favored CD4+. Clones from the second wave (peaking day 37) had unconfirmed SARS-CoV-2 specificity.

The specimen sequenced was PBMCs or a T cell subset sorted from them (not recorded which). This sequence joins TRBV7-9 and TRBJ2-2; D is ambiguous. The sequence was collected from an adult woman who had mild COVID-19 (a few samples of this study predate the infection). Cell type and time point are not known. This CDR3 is CASSLRSGELFF. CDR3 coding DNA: TGTGCCAGCAGCTTACGATCCGGGGAGCTGTTTTTT.